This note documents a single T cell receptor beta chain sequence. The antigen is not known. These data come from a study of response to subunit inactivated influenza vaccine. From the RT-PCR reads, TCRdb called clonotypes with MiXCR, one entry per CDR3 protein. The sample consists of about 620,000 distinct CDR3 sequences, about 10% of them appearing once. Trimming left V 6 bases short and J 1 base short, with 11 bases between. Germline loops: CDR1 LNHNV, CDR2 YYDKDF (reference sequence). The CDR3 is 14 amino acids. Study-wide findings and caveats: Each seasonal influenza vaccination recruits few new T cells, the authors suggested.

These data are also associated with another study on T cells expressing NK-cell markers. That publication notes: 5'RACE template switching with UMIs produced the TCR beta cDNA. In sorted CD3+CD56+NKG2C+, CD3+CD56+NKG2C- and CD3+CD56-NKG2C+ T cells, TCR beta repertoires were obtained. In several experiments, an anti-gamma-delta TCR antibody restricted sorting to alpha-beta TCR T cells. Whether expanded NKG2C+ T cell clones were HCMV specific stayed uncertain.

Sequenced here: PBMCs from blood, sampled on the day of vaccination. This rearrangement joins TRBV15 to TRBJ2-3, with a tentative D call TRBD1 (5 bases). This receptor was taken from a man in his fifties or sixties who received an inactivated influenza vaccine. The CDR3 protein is CATRVGRGTDTQYF. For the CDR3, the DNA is TGTGCCACCAGAGTTGGCAGGGGCACAGATACGCAGTATTTT.